This T cell receptor beta chain was profiled in a study of OX40 agonist ivuxolimab in advanced cancers. Produced via immunoSEQ multiplex PCR; TCRdb's table is partial and in-frame only. The sample lists about 76,000 clones; 85% to 90% were seen once. V dropped 0 bases and J dropped 7; count of bases not matched to a gene: 1. The CDR3 contains 13 residues. The germline V gene has CDR1 MRHNA and CDR2 SNTAGT. The material sequenced was CD4+ or CD8+ T cells sorted from blood, taken in a trial of the OX40 agonist ivuxolimab. The rearrangement links TRBV6-4 to TRBJ2-7; the match to TRBD1 covers 9 bases. This sequence originates from an adult with an advanced solid tumor such as melanoma, head and neck, liver or kidney cancer. CDR3: CASSDSDRGEQYF. In DNA, the CDR3 is TGTGCCAGCAGTGACTCGGACAGGGGTGAGCAGTACTTC.